The 26 T cell receptor beta chains reported below all come from one sample, sequenced in a study of blood T cell repertoires in COVID-19. TCRdb's copy holds only in-frame clones and misses some; the assay was immunoSEQ multiplex PCR. The table shows about 66,000 clones, with around 84% occurring only once. Sequencing was performed on peripheral blood. Receptors originate from a man in his forties or fifties with active COVID-19.

Remarks on this clone: The same CDR3 also results from other DNA sequences found in this sample. This chain uses TRBV5-8 with TRBJ2-5, with 9 positions matching TRBD1. There are 15 residues in the CDR3. The germline V gene encodes CDR1 SGHTS and CDR2 YDEGEE. With V trimmed by 4 bases and J by 4 bases, 8 bases remained unmatched. The CDR3 region is CASSNHRGRSETQYF. Here the CDR3 DNA reads TGTGCCAGCAGCAACCACAGGGGGCGCTCAGAGACCCAGTACTTC.

This chain connects TRBV29-1 to TRBJ1-2, with a weak D call TRBD1 (5 bases). The CDR3 runs 14 residues. The ends were cut back, 1 base at V and 5 bases at J, with 14 bases in the middle. From germline, CDR1 is SQVTM and CDR2 ANQGSEA. The CDR3 DNA reads as TGCAGCGTTGAAGGGCCAGGGTACAAATATGGCTACACCTTC. Protein product: CSVEGPGYKYGYTF.

This clone has only one observation. The CDR3 is CASTLGQGPSYEQYF. Here the CDR3 DNA reads TGTGCCAGCACCTTAGGGCAGGGGCCATCCTACGAGCAGTACTTC. V and J are TRBV6-5 and TRBJ2-7; TRBD1 is a possible D gene (6 bases). V was clipped by 7 bases and J by 1 base, with 17 bases between them. This CDR3 comprises 15 residues. Germline V gives CDR1 MNHEY, CDR2 SVGAGI.

J is TRBJ1-1 and V is TRBV4-1; 7 nucleotides align to TRBD1. The length of the CDR3 is 14 residues. Trimming took 0 bases from V and 3 from J; bases not matched to a gene: 1. CDR1 and CDR2 from the germline V gene are MGHRA and YSYEKL. The CDR3: CASSQEDRDTEAFF. For the CDR3, the DNA is TGCGCCAGCAGCCAAGAAGACAGGGACACTGAAGCTTTCTTT.

The chain carries TRBV5-1 and TRBJ1-2; the D gene is possibly TRBD1 (6 bases). Trimming stripped 5 bases from V and 8 bases from J, with 13 bases between. Germline assignment: CDR1 SGHRS and CDR2 YFSETQ. The CDR3 length is 12 residues. DNA of the CDR3: TGCGCCAGCAGTTCCCTAGGGGGAGGCTACACCTTC. Translation: CASSSLGGGYTF.

This rearrangement joins TRBV6-5 to TRBJ2-1; D gene ambiguous. The V gene lost 5 bases and the J gene lost 5 bases, with 13 bases spanning the gap. This CDR3 region has 14 residues. Germline lookup yields CDR1 MNHEY and CDR2 SVGAGI. CDR3 in DNA: TGTGCCAGCAGTATCCGAGACTGGGACAATGAGCAGTTCTTC. This gives the protein CASSIRDWDNEQFF.

J is TRBJ2-7 and V is TRBV7-9; 9 positions match TRBD1. After removal of 5 bases from V and 3 bases from J, the junction contained 8 bases not matched to a gene. The germline CDR1 and CDR2 sequences are SEHNR and FQNEAQ (reference sequence). There are 15 residues in the CDR3. As DNA, the CDR3 is TGTGCCAGCAGCCCCGAAGACAGGGGGGACTACGAGCAGTACTTC. Protein: CASSPEDRGDYEQYF.

V and J are TRBV19 and TRBJ1-5; 7 bases match TRBD1. The trim removed 7 bases at V and 2 bases at J, leaving 2 bases unmatched. This CDR3 has 13 residues. The germline V gene has CDR1 LNHDA and CDR2 SQIVND (reference sequence). The CDR3 DNA is TGTGCCAGTATCGGACAGGGCAATCAGCCCCAGCATTTT. It encodes CASIGQGNQPQHF.

The gene calls are TRBV7-3 and TRBJ1-1; D ambiguous. The germline CDR1 and CDR2 sequences are SGHTA and FQGTGA. The CDR3 consists of 12 residues. V gave up 5 bases and J gave up 7 bases, with 11 bases separating them. The CDR3 nucleotides read TGTGCCAGCAGCGCGGGCGGCGATGAAGCTTTCTTT. It codes for CASSAGGDEAFF.

The chain employs TRBV4-2 and TRBJ2-2, with D possibly matching TRBD2 (7 bases). Trimming removed 0 bases at V and 4 bases at J, with 12 bases between. This CDR3 is built from 16 residues. The V gene's germline CDR1 is LGHNA and CDR2 YNFKEQ. CDR3 nucleotide sequence: TGTGCCAGCAGCCAAGAAAACGGGGGGCCCACCGGGGAGCTGTTTTTT. Protein: CASSQENGGPTGELFF.

V usage is TRBV7-2 and J usage is TRBJ1-1; D is possibly TRBD1 (5 bases). The CDR3 sequence is 15 residues long. Trimming removed 4 bases from V and 1 base from J, with 13 bases in between. Germline loops: CDR1 SGHTA, CDR2 FQGNSA. The CDR3 DNA follows: TGTGCCAGCAGCTCCCTGGGACTGCGGAACACTGAAGCTTTCTTT. Amino acid sequence: CASSSLGLRNTEAFF. Full variable domain (outside the CDR3, taken from reference TRBV7-2 and TRBJ1-1): GAGVSQSPSNKVTEKGKDVELRCDPISGHTALYWYRQSLGQGLEFLIYFQGNSAPDKSGLPSDRFSAERTGGSVSTLTIQRTQQEDSAVYLCASSSLGLRNTEAFFGQGTRLTVV.

This clone was counted between two and nine times. The rearrangement links TRBV4-1 to TRBJ2-1; D is possibly TRBD2 (6 bases). The CDR3 spans 14 residues. V lost 0 bases and J 7 bases, leaving 10 bases between the germline ends. Germline V gene lookup returns CDR1 MGHRA and CDR2 YSYEKL. CDR3 in DNA: TGCGCCAGCAGCCAAGACGATCTAGCGAATGAGCAGTTCTTC. It specifies CASSQDDLANEQFF.

This chain uses TRBV7-9 with TRBJ2-2; TRBD2 agrees at 13 bases. Germline V lookup: CDR1 SEHNR, CDR2 FQNEAQ (reference sequence). The CDR3 has 18 residues. With 4 bases clipped from V and 6 bases from J, the junction kept 11 bases outside the gene matches. The CDR3 here is CASSSTSGRAVIPGELFF. CDR3 DNA sequence: TGTGCCAGCAGCTCAACTAGCGGGAGGGCCGTGATTCCCGGGGAGCTGTTTTTT.

The chain links TRBV5-1 to TRBJ2-5; tentatively, D is TRBD2 (7 bases). The V and J ends lost 0 bases and 1 base respectively, with 10 bases between them. The CDR3 has 15 residues. The germline V gene has CDR1 SGHRS and CDR2 YFSETQ. The CDR3 loop is CASSLVRGAQETQYF. CDR3 DNA: TGCGCCAGCAGCTTGGTACGGGGGGCCCAAGAGACCCAGTACTTC.

This clone occurred once. The V and J genes are TRBV6-5 and TRBJ1-2; 7 bases are shared with TRBD1. Germline assignment: CDR1 MNHEY and CDR2 SVGAGI. The J segment lost 6 bases and the V segment lost 0 bases, leaving 7 bases of the junction unmatched. This CDR3 is built from 15 residues. CDR3 nucleotides: TGTGCCAGCAGTTACTCGACGGCCAGGGGGAATGGCTACACCTTC. This translates into CASSYSTARGNGYTF.

The genes are TRBV2 and TRBJ1-1; D is unclear. Trimming took off 0 bases at V and 5 bases at J, with 16 bases between the two ends. Per germline, CDR1 SNHLY and CDR2 FYNNEI. The CDR3 runs to 16 residues. The CDR3 DNA sequence: TGTGCCAGCAGTGAAGCCGGCGGTTGGCTTGTGACTGAAGCTTTCTTT. Amino acid sequence: CASSEAGGWLVTEAFF.

The rearrangement joins TRBV4-1 to TRBJ2-5; D not certain. CDR3 length equals 13 residues. Trimming stripped 1 base from V and 5 bases from J, with 8 bases between. CDR1 and CDR2 (germline): MGHRA, YSYEKL. CDR3 protein: CASSQVGSETQYF. The CDR3 DNA sequence: TGCGCCAGCAGCCAAGTCGGTAGCGAGACCCAGTACTTC.

This chain links TRBV7-9 with TRBJ2-2, with 13 bases fitting TRBD2. Germline V gene lookup returns CDR1 SEHNR and CDR2 FQNEAQ (reference sequence). V was clipped by 4 bases and J by 1 base; unmatched bases: 6. The CDR3 sequence is 18 residues long. CDR3 sequence: CASSSRTSGGLNTGELFF. Written as DNA, the CDR3 is TGTGCCAGCAGCTCCCGGACTAGCGGGGGCCTGAACACCGGGGAGCTGTTTTTT.

The chain recombines TRBV2 with TRBJ2-1; 9 positions agree with TRBD1. CDR3 length: 13 residues. Germline V CDR1 and CDR2: SNHLY, FYNNEI. V was clipped by 6 bases and J by 5 bases; unmatched bases: 2. In nucleotides, the CDR3 is TGTGCCAGCAGGGGACAGGGCCACAATGAGCAGTTCTTC. It yields the protein CASRGQGHNEQFF.

This clone was observed a handful of times. The rearrangement joins TRBV7-9 to TRBJ1-1; no definite D call. Per germline, CDR1 SEHNR and CDR2 FQNEAQ (reference sequence). The CDR3 totals 14 residues. Deletions cut 5 bases from V and 3 bases from J, with 13 bases between. In DNA, the CDR3 is TGTGCCAGCAGCCAATCCTCCGGAGACACTGAAGCTTTCTTT. Translation gives CASSQSSGDTEAFF.

The chain links TRBV27 to TRBJ2-7, with unresolved D. V lost 0 bases, J lost 1 base, and 10 bases lay in between. Germline V lookup: CDR1 MNHEY, CDR2 SMNVEV (reference sequence). The CDR3 is 15 residues long. CDR3 sequence reads: CASSLSSRLSYEQYF. The CDR3 bases are TGTGCCAGCAGTTTATCGTCCAGGTTATCCTACGAGCAGTACTTC.

The rearrangement joins TRBV15 to TRBJ1-3; D is possibly TRBD1 (5 bases). Trimming took 5 bases from V and 5 from J, leaving 13 bases between them. Germline V gene data show CDR1 as LNHNV and CDR2 as YYDKDF (reference sequence). The CDR3 runs 14 residues. CDR3 nucleotides: TGTGCCACCAGCGGGGGAGGGAATAGAAACACCATATATTTT. Encoded protein: CATSGGGNRNTIYF.

CDR3 nucleotides: TGTGCCGAAAGGCGGGGGGGCGCAGATACGCAGTATTTT. Translating gives CAERRGGADTQYF. The V and J genes are TRBV2 and TRBJ2-3; 9 bases fit TRBD2. The junction had 7 bases not matched to a gene; V was cut back by 11 bases and J by 4 bases. This CDR3 contains 13 residues. Per germline, CDR1 SNHLY and CDR2 FYNNEI. Supplemented by reference TRBV2 and TRBJ2-3, the full variable domain reads EPEVTQTPSHQVTQMGQEVILRCVPISNHLYFYWYRQILGQKVEFLVSFYNNEISEKSEIFDDQFSVERPDGSNFTLKIRSTKLEDSAMYFCAERRGGADTQYFGPGTRLTVL.

V gene TRBV5-1 combines with J gene TRBJ2-1, with 7 bases lining up with TRBD1. V lost 2 bases to trimming and J lost 4 bases; unmatched junction nucleotides: 3. The CDR3 is 14 residues long. In germline, CDR1 is SGHRS, CDR2 YFSETQ. This CDR3 reads CASSFPGQYNEQFF. The CDR3 nucleotides read TGCGCCAGCAGCTTTCCGGGACAGTACAATGAGCAGTTCTTC.

The chain recombines TRBV6-5 with TRBJ2-3, with D unresolved. Trimming removed 7 bases from V and 1 base from J, with 12 bases in between. This CDR3 comprises 14 residues. The germline V gene has CDR1 MNHEY and CDR2 SVGAGI. The chain's CDR3 is CASTAAYGTDTQYF. CDR3 bases: TGTGCCAGCACGGCGGCGTACGGCACAGATACGCAGTATTTT.

This clone was picked up a small number of times. The J gene is TRBJ2-7, the V gene TRBV7-8, with a possible D match to TRBD2 (5 bases). The CDR3 is 14 amino acids. With 5 bases removed from V and 2 bases from J, the gap between germline ends came to 13 bases. Germline V lookup: CDR1 SGHVS, CDR2 FQNEAQ. In DNA form, the CDR3 reads TGTGCCAGCAGCCCGAGCGGTGTGCCCTACGAGCAGTACTTC. The encoded protein is CASSPSGVPYEQYF.